These 8 T cell receptor beta chains share one sample of origin, sequenced in a study of CD8+ T cells in alopecia areata. Sequencing relied on a cDNA template that was reverse transcribed from extracted RNA. Only in-frame clones appear in the TCRdb table, and some are missing; sequencing was by immunoSEQ multiplex PCR. The repertoire consists of roughly 150,000 clones, with about three fifths occurring once and the leading ten covering 30% to 45%. The sequenced sample was CD8+ T cells sorted from blood. These receptors originate from a human donor in good health.

Only a few counts were recorded for this clone. CDR3 bases: TGTGCCAGCAGCTTAGGTCCACAGTCCGAGCAGTACTTC. Translating gives CASSLGPQSEQYF. The chain joins TRBV7-6 to TRBJ2-7; unclear D gene. From germline, CDR1 is SGHVS and CDR2 FNYEAQ. V lost 1 base, J lost 6 bases, and 10 bases lay in between. CDR3 length: 13 residues.

The gene calls are TRBV7-2 and TRBJ1-2; TRBD1 is a possible D gene (5 bases). V was trimmed by 5 bases and J by 5 bases, leaving 15 bases between them. Looked up from germline, CDR1 is SGHTA and CDR2 is FQGNSA. This CDR3 is 14 amino acids long. CDR3: CASSRGDDSYGYTF. In DNA, the CDR3 is TGTGCCAGCAGCCGGGGGGACGACAGTTATGGCTACACCTTC.

The CDR3 nucleotides are TGTGCCAGCAGTGACTCCGGGGGCACTGAAGCTTTCTTT. This encodes CASSDSGGTEAFF. The rearrangement links TRBV2 to TRBJ1-1; the D gene is possibly TRBD1 (5 bases). The CDR3 spans 13 residues. CDR1 and CDR2 (germline): SNHLY, FYNNEI. Trimming shortened V by 3 bases and J by 4 bases, and 9 bases separated the two germline ends.

Points on this clone: A far larger clone lies a single base away; this is likely a read error. This rearrangement joins TRBV10-2 to TRBJ2-5, with 10 nucleotides matching TRBD2. Germline V gene sequence: CDR1 WSHSY, CDR2 SAAADI. The CDR3 is 13 amino acids. V was pared by 8 bases and J by 13 bases, with 13 bases of the junction left unmatched. The CDR3 region is CASCTSGTYERYF. DNA for the CDR3: TGCGCCAGCTGCACTAGCGGGACCTACGAGCGGTACTTC.

The genes are TRBV25-1 and TRBJ2-5; 9 bases fit TRBD2. Trimming took 4 bases from V and 5 from J; bases not matched to a gene: 8. The CDR3 spans 15 residues. The germline gives CDR1 MGHDK, CDR2 SYGVNS. The CDR3 coding sequence is TGTGCCAGCAGTGTTGGCCTAGCGGGAACGGAGACCCAGTACTTC. Translation: CASSVGLAGTETQYF.

The chain links TRBV19 to TRBJ2-1, with D perhaps matching TRBD1 (6 bases). This CDR3 spans 12 amino acids. V lost 5 bases to trimming and J lost 8 bases, with 10 bases between them. CDR1 and CDR2 (germline): LNHDA, SQIVND (reference sequence). CDR3 sequence (DNA): TGTGCCAGTAGTCTAGGGGGACATGAGCAGTTCTTC. The encoded protein is CASSLGGHEQFF.

This clone was counted once. J is TRBJ2-7 and V is TRBV20-1; the D is unclear. The CDR3 extends over 11 amino acids. V was pared by 5 bases and J by 4 bases, with 9 bases between. The V gene's germline CDR1 is DFQATT and CDR2 SNEGSKA (reference sequence). The CDR3 spells CSAARQYEQYF. In DNA form, the CDR3 reads TGCAGTGCTGCGAGGCAGTACGAGCAGTACTTC.

This chain connects TRBV19 to TRBJ1-5; a possible D gene is TRBD1 (5 bases). Germline V lookup: CDR1 LNHDA, CDR2 SQIVND (reference sequence). V was trimmed by 6 bases and J by 7 bases, leaving 19 bases between them. The CDR3 has 15 amino acids. CDR3 coding DNA: TGTGCCAGTAGCCACTGGGGGAGGGTTGGCCAGCCCCAGCATTTT. Translated: CASSHWGRVGQPQHF.